These 14 T cell receptor beta chains were all obtained from the same sample, sequenced in a study of somatic mutations in cytotoxic T cells in rheumatoid arthritis. Data came from immunoSEQ multiplex PCR; TCRdb stores just in-frame clones and leaves some out. This sample has around 15,000 clones, with approximately 78% found just once. The sequencing sample was made of CD8+ T cells sorted from blood. The source of these receptors is a woman between 50 and 59 years old with rheumatoid arthritis.

This clone was recorded a few times. This chain links TRBV20-1 with TRBJ1-1; D unclear. Trimming left V 6 bases short and J 2 bases short, with 7 bases between. The CDR3 is 11 amino acids. The V gene's germline CDR1 is DFQATT and CDR2 SNEGSKA (reference sequence). The CDR3 sequence: CSARKNTEAFF. Here the CDR3 DNA reads TGCAGTGCCAGAAAAAACACTGAAGCTTTCTTT.

V is TRBV9 and J is TRBJ2-5; 9 bases are shared with TRBD2. CDR1 is SGDLS and CDR2 is YYNGEE in the germline V gene. J gave up 3 bases and V 2 bases, and 8 bases lay outside the gene matches. The CDR3 sequence is 16 residues long. The CDR3 here is CASSVEVGGGEETQYF. The DNA for the CDR3 is TGTGCCAGCAGCGTCGAAGTCGGCGGGGGGGAAGAGACCCAGTACTTC.

The chain couples TRBV5-5 to TRBJ2-7, with D maybe TRBD1 (6 bases). The CDR3 loop spans 13 amino acids. Trimming took 5 bases from V and 4 from J, leaving 13 bases between them. Per the germline V gene, CDR1 is SGHKS and CDR2 is YYEKEE (reference sequence). CDR3 bases: TGTGCCAGCAGTTGGTTGCAGGGGTACGAGCAGTACTTC. It is translated as CASSWLQGYEQYF.

The genes are TRBV29-1 and TRBJ2-5, with D perhaps TRBD2 (5 bases). The end of the DNA is better explained by TRBJ2-7, so the J call may be wrong. CDR1 and CDR2 (germline): SQVTM, ANQGSEA. CDR3 length: 13 residues. The CDR3 sequence is CSVEYGNSYEQYF. CDR3 in DNA: TGCAGCGTTGAATACGGGAACTCCTACGAGCAGTACTTC.

CDR3 coding DNA: TGTGCCAGCAGCCAAAGGGACAGGGGCGTCAACGTAATCTACGAGCAGTACTTC. As protein: CASSQRDRGVNVIYEQYF. The V call is TRBV5-6, the J call TRBJ2-7; 10 nucleotides agree with TRBD1. The CDR3 totals 18 residues. Germline V lookup: CDR1 SGHDT, CDR2 YYEEEE. J lost 3 bases, V lost 4 bases, and 16 bases had no gene match.

This chain uses TRBV28 with TRBJ2-5, with 8 positions matching TRBD1. V lost 4 bases and J lost 2; bases outside the gene matches: 3. The CDR3 spans 14 residues. Looked up from germline, CDR1 is MDHEN and CDR2 is SYDVKM. The CDR3 nucleotides are TGTGCCAGCAGTTACGGGACAGGACAAGAGACCCAGTACTTC. Its translation: CASSYGTGQETQYF.

The rearrangement joins TRBV7-2 to TRBJ2-5, with D possibly TRBD2 on 6 matching bases. CDR1 SGHTA and CDR2 FQGNSA come from the germline V gene. The CDR3 length is 15 residues. Trimming pared 4 bases from V and 5 bases from J, leaving 17 bases between. This CDR3 reads CASSSRDSGLETQYF. The CDR3, as DNA: TGTGCCAGCAGCTCCCGGGACTCAGGTTTGGAGACCCAGTACTTC.

V usage is TRBV2 and J usage is TRBJ1-1; 11 bases fit TRBD1. Trimming cost V 2 bases and J 5 bases; bases outside gene matches: 4. Looked up from germline, CDR1 is SNHLY and CDR2 is FYNNEI. The CDR3 sequence is 15 residues long. CDR3: CASSERGDRGTEAFF. CDR3 DNA sequence: TGTGCCAGCAGTGAAAGGGGGGACAGGGGGACTGAAGCTTTCTTT.

This chain uses TRBV7-6 with TRBJ2-4; D tentatively reads TRBD1 or TRBD2 (6 bases each). The CDR3 extends over 16 amino acids. V was cut by 5 bases and J by 2 bases, with 16 bases left in between. Germline V CDR1 and CDR2: SGHVS, FNYEAQ. The CDR3 loop reads CASSPTMGGSKNIQYF. DNA for the CDR3: TGTGCCAGCAGCCCGACCATGGGGGGCTCCAAAAACATTCAGTACTTC.

The V and J genes are TRBV2 and TRBJ2-7; TRBD1 matches 10 bases. In germline, CDR1 is SNHLY, CDR2 FYNNEI. The CDR3 is 14 amino acids. Trimming removed 6 bases from V and 6 bases from J; junction bases left unmatched: 8. The CDR3 reads CASRRGQGTGEQYF. For the CDR3, the DNA is TGTGCCAGCAGACGGGGACAGGGGACAGGCGAGCAGTACTTC.

V is TRBV7-9 and J is TRBJ1-1; 8 positions agree with TRBD1. The germline gives CDR1 SEHNR, CDR2 FQNEAQ (reference sequence). V shed 0 bases, J shed 0 bases, and the junction held 9 bases outside the gene matches. The CDR3 loop spans 18 amino acids. The CDR3 sequence is CASSLAAGQGAVNTEAFF. In DNA, the CDR3 is TGTGCCAGCAGCTTAGCAGCGGGGCAGGGGGCGGTGAACACTGAAGCTTTCTTT.

The rearrangement uses TRBV29-1 and TRBJ1-2; 7 bases fit TRBD1. V was clipped by 7 bases and J by 5 bases; unmatched bases: 13. The CDR3 consists of 14 residues. The germline V gene encodes CDR1 SQVTM and CDR2 ANQGSEA. This CDR3 reads CSAPDRDRAYGYTF. CDR3 bases: TGCAGCGCTCCTGACCGGGACAGAGCTTATGGCTACACCTTC.

The chain is built from TRBV27 and TRBJ2-7; D possibly corresponds to TRBD1 (5 bases). Trimming cost V 3 bases and J 3 bases, with 12 bases left between them. The V gene's germline CDR1 is MNHEY and CDR2 SMNVEV (reference sequence). The CDR3 runs to 14 residues. DNA for the CDR3: TGTGCCAGCAGTTTGGGGCAGGGTAACTACGAGCAGTACTTC. The encoded protein is CASSLGQGNYEQYF.

This sequence joins TRBV7-3 and TRBJ2-7; 7 positions agree with TRBD1. The CDR3 runs 14 residues. Germline lookup yields CDR1 SGHTA and CDR2 FQGTGA. The ends lost 3 bases at V and 5 bases at J; junction bases unmatched: 7. CDR3 coding DNA: TGTGCCAGCAGCTTGGGGACAGTGGCGAACGAGCAGTACTTC. The encoded protein is CASSLGTVANEQYF.